The count of the clone carrying this TCR beta chain is one. The CDR3 sequence is 22 residues long. The sample originates from a study of blood T cell repertoires in COVID-19. Looking at the study overall: In each case, the material was cDNA or gDNA derived from T cells, B-cell-depleted T cells, or PBMCs.

TCRdb keeps only in-frame clones here, not all; method: immunoSEQ multiplex PCR. Among 150,000 to 200,000 clones, about 88% were seen once, and the ten largest hold 3.5% to 4.5%. The sample was peripheral blood. The V gene is TRBV21-1, the J gene TRBJ1-5; TRBD1 was called by the table and not checked on the DNA. TRBV21-1 is a known pseudogene. This receptor was identified in a human donor in a cohort sampled during active COVID-19. The CDR3 loop reads CASSKATGQGRPWQHSNQPQHF. CDR3 nucleotide sequence: TGTGCCAGCAGCAAAGCTACCGGACAGGGGAGGCCTTGGCAACATAGCAATCAGCCCCAGCATTTT.